The entry below describes one T cell receptor (beta chain). The antigen remains unidentified. These data come from a study of long-term antiretroviral therapy in people with HIV. Study-level results: The study found that diversity rose after ART but stayed below transplant donor controls.

This was the immunoSEQ v3.0 assay at survey level. Repertoires were generated with immunoSEQ multiplex PCR, while TCRdb's copy carries only in-frame clones and drops some. The sample holds approximately 29,000 clones, more than 75% seen once. At least one PBMC sample before ART and at least two after were required. Held in samples before DNA extraction were 1-10 million cryopreserved PBMC. The CDR3 is 13 residues long. The V and J ends lost 5 bases and 4 bases respectively, with 9 bases between them. Germline assignment: CDR1 SEHNR and CDR2 FQNEAQ (reference sequence). The sequence derives from a woman in her late teens or twenties with HIV. This sample comprised unsorted PBMCs, obtained 0.5 years after starting antiretroviral therapy. V gene TRBV7-9 combines with J gene TRBJ1-5; D is unresolved. The CDR3 spells CASSPSVNQPQHF. The CDR3 nucleotides read TGTGCCAGCAGCCCCTCGGTAAATCAGCCCCAGCATTTT.